The TCR beta chain described here comes from a study of cytomegalovirus exposure and HLA in healthy donors. Study summary: Inside one of the first data releases sat about 85 million unique TCRs taken from HLA-typed donors.

Findings of the study overall: Roughly even sequencing depth across donors was the assumption behind the presence/absence analyses.

PCR used 60 Vbeta primers and 13 Jbeta primers. The table came from immunoSEQ multiplex PCR; TCRdb's copy has only in-frame clones and leaves some out. The sample holds roughly 100,000 clones, around 79% seen once. CDR3 length: 14 amino acids. CDR1 and CDR2 from the germline V gene are MNHEY and SMNVEV (reference sequence). V was cut by 8 bases and J by 3 bases, with 17 bases left in between. In the case of this clone: Its matching antigen is unknown.

The chain is built from TRBV27 and TRBJ2-7, with D tentatively TRBD2 (6 bases). This TCR came from a woman in her thirties or forties in good health and CMV-seronegative. Material: PBMCs. This chain's CDR3 is CASRGASVFYEQYF. For the CDR3, the DNA is TGTGCCAGCCGAGGGGCTAGCGTATTCTACGAGCAGTACTTC.